This is a list of T cell receptor beta chains from one sample in a study of T-cell memory formation after mild COVID-19. TCRdb itself ran the 5' RACE reads through MiXCR, one entry per CDR3 protein. Of a few hundred thousand distinct CDR3 sequences listed, about a sixth were seen once; the top ten hold 20% to 25%. The specimen was PBMCs or a T cell subset sorted from them (not recorded which). Every receptor here comes from a young man who had mild COVID-19 (a few samples of this study predate the infection). Cell type and time point are not known. The CDR3 runs from the conserved cysteine through the conserved F or W. A D gene is named only where the DNA matches it firmly. For some rows the clone size is stated as once, few or many, or as a class when expanded; others skip it.

cdr3_length | clone_size | j_call | v_call | d_call | cdr3_aa | cdr3_nt
14 | . | TRBJ2-5 | TRBV4-3 | TRBD1 | CASSRGQGDETQYF | TGCGCCAGCAGCCGCGGACAGGGGGACGAGACCCAGTACTTC
16 | few | TRBJ1-2 | TRBV7-2 | . | CASSFDPGRISYGYTF | TGTGCCAGCAGCTTTGATCCGGGACGGATTTCCTATGGCTACACCTTC
13 | once | TRBJ2-1 | TRBV12-3/TRBV12-4 | . | CASSLPQKGEQFF | TGTGCCAGCAGTTTACCCCAGAAGGGTGAGCAGTTCTTC
17 | . | TRBJ1-3 | TRBV5-1 | . | CASSLDSGVSSGNTIYF | TGCGCCAGCAGCTTGGATTCCGGCGTCAGCTCTGGAAACACCATATATTTT
17 | . | TRBJ1-3 | TRBV2 | . | CASRYRLVRTSGNTIYF | TGTGCCAGCAGGTACCGACTAGTACGAACCTCTGGAAACACCATATATTTT
15 | . | TRBJ2-3 | TRBV6-5 | TRBD1 | CASSYRQGSTDTQYF | TGTGCCAGCAGCTATAGACAGGGGAGCACAGATACGCAGTATTTT
18 | . | TRBJ2-3 | TRBV7-2 | TRBD2 | CASSGGTSGGAVEDTQYF | TGTGCCAGCAGCGGAGGGACTAGCGGGGGGGCCGTGGAAGATACGCAGTATTTT
15 | . | TRBJ2-3 | TRBV5-1 | . | CASKQSGRVTDTQYF | TGCGCCAGCAAGCAGTCGGGTCGGGTAACGGATACGCAGTATTTT
14 | many | TRBJ2-3 | TRBV6-5 | TRBD2 | CASSWRGLPDTQYF | TGTGCCAGCAGTTGGCGGGGGTTACCAGATACGCAGTATTTT
14 | . | TRBJ1-3 | TRBV11-2 | . | CASSFDGSGNTIYF | TGTGCCAGCAGCTTTGATGGCTCTGGAAACACCATATATTTT
13 | few | TRBJ1-1 | TRBV20-1 | . | CSAQDGGNTEAFF | TGCAGTGCCCAGGACGGAGGGAACACTGAAGCTTTCTTT
19 | few | TRBJ2-3 | TRBV4-2 | TRBD2 | CASSQGGPSGGPSTDTQYF | TGTGCCAGCAGCCAAGGAGGCCCTAGCGGGGGGCCTAGCACAGATACGCAGTATTTT
16 | few | TRBJ2-3 | TRBV5-6 | TRBD2 | CASSPSGLVFPDTQYF | TGTGCCAGCAGCCCATCGGGACTAGTGTTTCCAGATACGCAGTATTTT
13 | . | TRBJ2-3 | TRBV29-1 | . | CSVCTGSADTQYF | TGCAGCGTTTGTACAGGGAGCGCAGATACGCAGTATTTT
13 | . | TRBJ2-5 | TRBV7-9 | . | CASSVQEKETQYF | TGTGCCAGCAGCGTACAGGAAAAAGAGACCCAGTACTTC
16 | . | TRBJ2-5 | TRBV9 | . | CASSVGGTGTGETQYF | TGTGCCAGCAGCGTAGGCGGAACAGGGACGGGAGAGACCCAGTACTTC
14 | many | TRBJ2-5 | TRBV6-5 | . | CASSYPGLQETQYF | TGTGCCAGCAGTTACCCCGGGCTTCAAGAGACCCAGTACTTC
15 | . | TRBJ2-5 | TRBV4-1 | TRBD1 | CASSQETGGAKTQYF | TGCGCCAGCAGCCAAGAAACAGGGGGCGCAAAGACCCAGTACTTC
16 | . | TRBJ2-5 | TRBV7-9 | TRBD1 | CASTWLDRVAGETQYF | TGTGCCAGCACTTGGTTGGACAGGGTGGCTGGAGAGACCCAGTACTTC
14 | few | TRBJ1-1 | TRBV6-2/TRBV6-3 | . | CASRRDTLNTEAFF | TGTGCCAGCAGGAGGGACACCCTGAACACTGAAGCTTTCTTT
13 | . | TRBJ2-5 | TRBV7-2 | TRBD2 | CASRGTKQETQYF | TGTGCCAGCAGGGGGACTAAACAAGAGACCCAGTACTTC
17 | many | TRBJ2-3 | TRBV5-1 | TRBD2 | CASSLAPTSGGADTQYF | TGCGCCAGCAGCTTGGCTCCTACTAGCGGGGGGGCAGATACGCAGTATTTT
13 | . | TRBJ2-1 | TRBV11-2 | . | CASSSGLGDEQFF | TGTGCCAGCAGCTCCGGGCTTGGGGATGAGCAGTTCTTC
13 | . | TRBJ1-5 | TRBV5-5 | . | CASSEDSHQPQHF | TGTGCCAGCAGCGAAGACAGTCATCAGCCCCAGCATTTT
15 | . | TRBJ1-6 | TRBV7-3 | TRBD1 | CASSLTDRPHSPLHF | TGTGCCAGCAGCTTAACGGACAGGCCCCATTCACCCCTCCACTTT
12 | . | TRBJ1-1 | TRBV3-1 | . | CASSYRVGEAFF | TGTGCCAGCAGCTACAGGGTCGGTGAAGCTTTCTTT
14 | few | TRBJ2-1 | TRBV7-3 | TRBD1 | CAGNSTGGYNEQFF | TGTGCCGGTAATTCTACAGGGGGATACAATGAGCAGTTCTTC
13 | few | TRBJ1-1 | TRBV6-5 | . | CASSYPGRPEAFF | TGTGCCAGCAGTTACCCCGGACGGCCTGAAGCTTTCTTT
15 | . | TRBJ1-5 | TRBV12-3/TRBV12-4 | . | CASSLGVAGYQPQHF | TGTGCCAGCAGTTTAGGGGTGGCAGGGTATCAGCCCCAGCATTTT
14 | few | TRBJ2-1 | TRBV6-4 | . | CASSLDTSYNEQFF | TGTGCCAGCAGCCTAGACACATCCTACAATGAGCAGTTCTTC
16 | few | TRBJ2-1 | TRBV6-1 | . | CASTPAWDKSYNEQFF | TGTGCCAGCACTCCAGCGTGGGACAAGTCATACAATGAGCAGTTCTTC
15 | many | TRBJ1-1 | TRBV4-2 | TRBD1 | CASGNMGQGSTEAFF | TGTGCCAGCGGGAATATGGGACAGGGCAGCACTGAAGCTTTCTTT
15 | . | TRBJ1-1 | TRBV21-1 | . | CASSKEGRGGTEAFF | TGTGCCAGCAGCAAGGAAGGCAGGGGTGGAACTGAAGCTTTCTTT
12 | few | TRBJ2-1 | TRBV2 | . | CASEAQDNEQFF | TGTGCCAGCGAGGCACAGGACAATGAGCAGTTCTTC
17 | . | TRBJ2-6 | TRBV11-2 | TRBD2 | CASSVAGASSGANVLTF | TGTGCCAGCAGCGTAGCGGGGGCAAGCTCTGGGGCCAACGTCCTGACTTTC
14 | few | TRBJ2-1 | TRBV5-1 | . | CASSFQDSYNEQFF | TGCGCCAGCAGCTTTCAGGATTCCTACAATGAGCAGTTCTTC
15 | . | TRBJ1-2 | TRBV7-2 | . | CASSLVSPGRYGYTF | TGTGCCAGCAGCTTAGTCAGCCCTGGGAGGTATGGCTACACCTTC
14 | many | TRBJ2-6 | TRBV29-1 | . | CSVEDVSGANVLTF | TGCAGCGTTGAAGATGTCTCTGGGGCCAACGTCCTGACTTTC
16 | few | TRBJ2-1 | TRBV5-1 | TRBD2 | CASSRLPGGQYNEQFF | TGCGCCAGCAGCCGGCTTCCGGGGGGGCAGTACAATGAGCAGTTCTTC
15 | . | TRBJ1-3 | TRBV2 | . | CASSIRQALGNTIYF | TGTGCCAGCAGTATAAGACAGGCCCTGGGAAACACCATATATTTT
15 | . | TRBJ2-2 | TRBV4-3 | . | CASSTNSLVTGELFF | TGCGCCAGCAGCACCAACTCGCTGGTCACCGGGGAGCTGTTTTTT
13 | few | TRBJ2-2 | TRBV7-3 | . | CASSLTRDRELFF | TGTGCCAGCAGCTTAACACGGGACCGGGAGCTGTTTTTT
16 | . | TRBJ2-1 | TRBV15 | TRBD1 | CATSSRRAGGYNEQFF | TGTGCCACCAGCTCCCGGCGGGCAGGGGGCTACAATGAGCAGTTCTTC
10 | many | TRBJ2-7 | TRBV5-1 | . | CASSVYEQYF | TGCGCCAGCAGCGTCTACGAGCAGTACTTC
14 | few | TRBJ2-4 | TRBV2 | TRBD1 | CATPGTGGENIQYF | TGTGCCACCCCCGGGACAGGGGGCGAGAACATTCAGTACTTC
14 | . | TRBJ1-2 | TRBV4-1 | . | CASSHRAANYGYTF | TGCGCCAGCAGCCACCGGGCAGCTAACTATGGCTACACCTTC
11 | . | TRBJ2-1 | TRBV20-1 | TRBD2 | CSASGGVASFF | TGCAGTGCTAGCGGGGGGGTGGCATCGTTCTTC
15 | few | TRBJ2-5 | TRBV5-4 | . | CASSKEVAYQETQYF | TGTGCCAGCAGCAAGGAGGTTGCGTACCAAGAGACCCAGTACTTC
17 | many | TRBJ1-2 | TRBV2 | . | CASSEGPGGAYNYGYTF | TGTGCCAGCAGTGAAGGTCCGGGGGGGGCCTACAACTATGGCTACACCTTC
15 | many | TRBJ2-3 | TRBV5-1 | . | CASSYGQKRTDTQYF | TGCGCCAGCAGCTACGGACAGAAGCGCACAGATACGCAGTATTTT
13 | many | TRBJ2-4 | TRBV12-3/TRBV12-4 | . | CASSFRAKNIQYF | TGTGCCAGCAGTTTCAGGGCCAAAAACATTCAGTACTTC
15 | few | TRBJ2-7 | TRBV5-1 | TRBD1 | CASSLDGQGSYEQYF | TGCGCCAGCAGCTTGGATGGACAGGGAAGCTACGAGCAGTACTTC
12 | . | TRBJ1-2 | TRBV29-1 | . | CSVEGGAYGYTF | TGCAGCGTTGAAGGGGGGGCCTATGGCTACACCTTC
15 | . | TRBJ1-6 | TRBV5-1 | . | CASSLEGGGVSPLHF | TGCGCCAGCAGCTTGGAGGGAGGGGGAGTTTCACCCCTCCACTTT
17 | few | TRBJ2-5 | TRBV4-3 | TRBD1 | CASSQDPPRTGEETQYF | TGCGCCAGCAGCCAAGATCCCCCTCGGACAGGGGAGGAGACCCAGTACTTC
15 | few | TRBJ1-2 | TRBV6-5 | TRBD1 | CASSYSASGGRGYTF | TGTGCCAGCAGTTACTCGGCGTCAGGGGGACGGGGCTACACCTTC
15 | . | TRBJ1-3 | TRBV6-1 | . | CASGRAINSGNTIYF | TGTGCCAGCGGTCGAGCTATTAACTCTGGAAACACCATATATTTT
14 | many | TRBJ2-1 | TRBV7-8 | TRBD2 | CASTLAGGLNEQFF | TGTGCCAGCACGCTGGCGGGGGGGCTTAATGAGCAGTTCTTC
15 | once | TRBJ2-5 | TRBV30 | TRBD2 | CAWTSGLAYQETQYF | TGTGCCTGGACTTCGGGACTAGCGTATCAAGAGACCCAGTACTTC
12 | . | TRBJ1-2 | TRBV30 | . | CAWGRTPYGYTF | TGTGCCTGGGGTCGGACACCCTATGGCTACACCTTC